Given below is one T cell receptor (beta chain) in context. This clonotype occurred a few times. Its antigen specificity is not known. No qualities accompany the bases; no much larger clone lies one base away. The data belong to a study of blood T cells in healthy people across ages (dated by TCRdb to between 2014 and 2017). Background for the entire study: In model experiments, template switching captured about one uniquely barcoded TCR beta cDNA molecule for every two T cells. Two additional independent replicas of 1 million unique cDNA reads from the same blood draw were analyzed for two donors (one aged 18 to 30 and one aged 80 or older). Using deep sequencing normalized with unique cDNA molecular identifiers, the study measured how TCR beta repertoire diversity changes with age. To avoid experimental bias, donors of different ages were randomly spread across the sequencing lanes. Four age groups were formed from the donors: young (average about 15 years), middle-aged (around 37), aged (over 55) and long-lived (roughly 81). General conclusions and limits of the study: Since profiling was done on bulk unsorted PBMCs, naive and antigen-experienced compartments could not be conclusively compared. Compared with the aged group, more naive CD4+ T cells, fewer expanded clones and increased TCR diversity were shown by the long-lived group, suggesting age selection. A strong correlation was found between observed TCR beta diversity and the percentage of naive T cells measured by flow cytometry. Estimates of total diversity from one million sequenced T cells were regarded as lower bounds and underestimates. Because donor CMV infection status was unknown, age-related changes in expanded clonotypes were potentially confounded. Observed TCR beta diversity per million T cells fell roughly linearly with age, and a significant reduction was already apparent by age around 40.

Receptors were amplified or captured by 5' RACE. Data came from an Illumina HiSeq 2500. A second PCR of roughly 6 to 12 cycles was performed with a sample-barcoded 5' primer and a J-beta primer mix. A unique molecular identifier was introduced onto each TCR beta cDNA molecule by a template-switch 5' adaptor carrying 12 random nucleotides. At least 2.5 million CDR3-containing paired-end reads were obtained from each sample. The Mint cDNA synthesis kit, primed by a TRBC-specific oligonucleotide, was used to synthesize first-strand cDNA from all RNA. All cDNA was treated with uracil-DNA glycosylase and then went through a first 18-cycle PCR with the universal primers M1SS and BC2_uni_R. The authors' analysis ran thus. Each sample was normalized by randomly selecting 1 million high-quality reads, each carrying a distinct molecular identifier. Instead of being binned into consensus sequences, reads with shared molecular identifiers were discarded. CDR3 identification, clonotype clustering and error correction used MiTCR with a Q25 quality threshold and the strictest error-elimination algorithm. A nonparametric unseen species model with Euler transformation was used to estimate a lower bound on total TCR beta diversity. TCRdb trimmed public reads at Q25 via fastp, called clones via MiXCR and kept in-frame beta chains. Every distinct CDR3 protein forms one entry, paired with its most common genes and DNA. Clone size and V and J calls follow TCRdb, not the original study. This sample is represented by around 1,500,000 distinct CDR3 sequences; 40% to 50% of them were singletons. The ten top clones hold approximately 7.9% of the sample.

Systemically healthy Caucasian individuals from Russia, 35 to 50 in total and aged roughly 6 to 100 years, were included as donors. Each donor gave 8.5 to 10 milliliters of peripheral blood, collected into EDTA-treated Vacutainer tubes. Ficoll-Paque density-gradient centrifugation was used to isolate PBMCs, with at least 6 million obtained per sample. Total RNA, at least 6 micrograms per sample, was extracted from PBMCs with Trizol reagent. For every donor, an aliquot of PBMCs went through flow cytometry to measure the percentages of naive CD45RAhigh/CD27high T cells. The TCR originated in a woman between 18 and 29 years old in good health. Sequencing was carried out using blood.

In nucleotide form, the sequence is TGTGCCATCAGCCGAACCTTGGACGGACCAAGGGAGTACTTC. This gives the protein CAISRTLDGPREYF. The receptor chain draws on TRBV10-3 and TRBJ2-7; the D gene cannot be resolved reliably. CDR1 ENHRY and CDR2 SYGVKD are derived from the germline V gene. The cysteine opens and the phenylalanine closes a CDR3 of 14 amino acids. CDR3 DNA only is kept here, 42 bases in frame from base 1. V is cut by 6 bases and J by 11 bases, and the space between the germline ends is 23 bases.